The clone carrying this T cell receptor beta chain was found once. The length of the CDR3 is 14 residues. After removal of 0 bases from V and 11 bases from J, the junction contained 9 bases not matched to a gene. CDR1 and CDR2 from the germline V gene are PRHDT and FYEKMQ (reference sequence). TCRdb fed the 5' RACE reads into MiXCR, producing one record per CDR3 protein. The repertoire holds 200,000 to 300,000 distinct CDR3 sequences, about 10% seen once, with around 3% in the top ten. The data belong to a study of CD8 T cells in ankylosing spondylitis. This chain links TRBV13 with TRBJ1-1; 7 bases are shared with TRBD1. Sequencing was performed on blood, either unsorted or a sorted T cell fraction (not recorded which). The source of this sequence is a male donor with ankylosing spondylitis or in good health (not recorded which). CDR3 DNA sequence: TGTGCCAGCAGCTTAGGCCGTGTTAGCAGGGGGGCTTTCTTT. Its translation: CASSLGRVSRGAFF.